These 18 T cell receptor beta chains came from one sample sequenced in a study of vaccination and CD4 T cells after COVID-19. Antigens of these TCRs are unknown. Sequenced with the Oncomine TCR Beta short-read assay was DNA taken from cultured CD4+ T cells. TCRdb used MiXCR to reprocess the PCR reads, holding one entry per CDR3 protein. The table lists 4,100 or so distinct CDR3 sequences, under 50% of them singletons, with roughly 43% in the top ten. The treatment is: roughly nine-day PBMC culture with coronavirus spike peptide pools or control peptides (ViraFEST assay). The source material was CD4+ T cells from blood, cultured in vitro. All receptors derive from a human donor who had recovered from COVID-19.

This clonotype was counted between two and nine times. The V call is TRBV20-1, the J call TRBJ2-1, with unresolved D. The CDR3 runs 11 residues. Germline loops: CDR1 DFQATT, CDR2 SNEGSKA (reference sequence). Trimming pared 2 bases from V and 5 bases from J, leaving 4 bases between. CDR3 in amino acids: CSARLNNEQFF. DNA for the CDR3: TGCAGTGCTAGACTGAACAATGAGCAGTTCTTC.

The chain recombines TRBV5-1 with TRBJ2-7, with 11 bases lining up with TRBD2. The CDR3 consists of 18 residues. V trimming: 4 bases; J trimming: 3 bases; junction bases outside the gene matches: 15. Per the germline V gene, CDR1 is SGHRS and CDR2 is YFSETQ. The DNA of the CDR3 is TGCGCCAGCAGCCCGGGGACTAGCGGAAGGGGCTACTACTACGAGCAGTACTTC. It specifies CASSPGTSGRGYYYEQYF.

The sample holds one count of this clonotype. The V and J genes are TRBV30 and TRBJ1-6; D gene unclear. CDR3 length equals 16 residues. V gave up 0 bases and J gave up 0 bases, with 9 bases separating them. CDR1 is GTSNPN and CDR2 is SVGIG in the germline V gene (reference sequence). The DNA of the CDR3 is TGTGCCTGGAGTGTATGGGGAAGCTCCTATAATTCACCCCTCCACTTT. Protein: CAWSVWGSSYNSPLHF.

This rearrangement joins TRBV10-3 to TRBJ1-6, with D perhaps TRBD1 (5 bases). V lost 6 bases and J 6 bases, leaving 15 bases between the germline ends. The CDR3 sequence is 15 residues long. Germline CDR1 and CDR2: ENHRY and SYGVKD. The chain's CDR3 is CAIRGQGPLNSPLHF. CDR3 DNA sequence: TGTGCCATCAGGGGTCAGGGCCCGCTTAATTCACCCCTCCACTTT.

A few counts support this clonotype. The genes are TRBV20-1 and TRBJ2-7; D perhaps matches TRBD2 (5 bases). Trimming took off 3 bases at V and 3 bases at J, with 12 bases between the two ends. From germline, CDR1 is DFQATT and CDR2 SNEGSKA (reference sequence). This CDR3 has 13 amino acids. The CDR3 coding sequence is TGCAGTGCTAGTGAGGGCCAAAACTACGAGCAGTACTTC. As protein: CSASEGQNYEQYF.

This sequence joins TRBV6-1 and TRBJ2-7; 8 nucleotides match TRBD1. Germline trimming cut 5 bases from V and 6 bases from J; bases unmatched to any gene: 12. The germline V gene encodes CDR1 MNHNS and CDR2 SASEGT. This CDR3 is 15 amino acids long. The CDR3 protein is CASSPLGRGLGEQYF. The CDR3 DNA is TGTGCCAGCAGTCCCCTCGGCAGGGGGCTAGGCGAGCAGTACTTC.

The chain couples TRBV10-1 to TRBJ2-7; D unresolved. The CDR3 consists of 17 residues. V lost 6 bases and J lost 1, with 22 bases in between. The germline V gene encodes CDR1 WNHNN and CDR2 SYGVQD (reference sequence). The CDR3 region has the DNA TGCGCCAGCAGCAGAAAAACAATGCAGGAGTCTTCCTACGAGCAGTACTTC. Its protein is CASSRKTMQESSYEQYF.

This clonotype is labeled as medium-sized. The chain recombines TRBV18 with TRBJ1-2; D is unclear. The germline V and J ends were trimmed by 3 bases and 6 bases, with 23 bases remaining between them. Germline V gene data show CDR1 as KGHSH and CDR2 as LQKENI. The CDR3 spans 17 residues. CDR3 nucleotides: TGTGCCAGCTCACCGTCTCTGGAAGTTGGCGGTTTGGATGGCTACACCTTC. It encodes CASSPSLEVGGLDGYTF.

The sample holds a few counts of this clonotype. The chain recombines TRBV20-1 with TRBJ1-2, with 9 nucleotides matching TRBD1. The germline CDR1 and CDR2 sequences are DFQATT and SNEGSKA (reference sequence). The V and J ends lost 5 bases and 8 bases, in that order; junction bases with no gene match: 12. The length of the CDR3 is 14 residues. The CDR3 DNA reads TGCAGTGCTGACCCGGGACAGGGATTAGGGGGCTACACCTTC. It yields the protein CSADPGQGLGGYTF.

This clonotype was counted only a few times. The J gene is TRBJ2-5, the V gene TRBV2; 7 positions agree with TRBD2. The J segment lost 5 bases and the V segment lost 8 bases, leaving 5 bases of the junction unmatched. Germline V gives CDR1 SNHLY, CDR2 FYNNEI. The CDR3 extends over 12 amino acids. The DNA for the CDR3 is TGTGCCAGCGCAGCGGGACGGGAGACCCAGTACTTC. Residues: CASAAGRETQYF. Supplemented by reference TRBV2 and TRBJ2-5, the full variable domain reads EPEVTQTPSHQVTQMGQEVILRCVPISNHLYFYWYRQILGQKVEFLVSFYNNEISEKSEIFDDQFSVERPDGSNFTLKIRSTKLEDSAMYFCASAAGRETQYFGPGTRLLVL.

This clonotype was detected once. The chain combines TRBV6-1 with TRBJ2-5, with 7 bases identical to TRBD2. CDR3 size: 14 residues. V gave up 8 bases and J gave up 5 bases; unmatched junction bases: 11. CDR1 and CDR2 from the germline V gene are MNHNS and SASEGT. The CDR3 DNA sequence: TGTGCCAGCGAAGATATTTGGGGGGGGGAGACCCAGTACTTC. Translating gives CASEDIWGGETQYF.

V gene TRBV20-1 combines with J gene TRBJ2-1, with D unresolved. CDR3 length equals 12 residues. Germline V CDR1 and CDR2: DFQATT, SNEGSKA (reference sequence). The V end was cut by 6 bases, the J end by 5 bases, with 11 bases between. CDR3 residues: CSASEQHNEQFF. CDR3 DNA sequence: TGCAGTGCCAGCGAGCAGCACAATGAGCAGTTCTTC.

The rearrangement joins TRBV11-1 to TRBJ2-1, with a weak D call TRBD2 (6 bases). The CDR3 length is 13 residues. Germline V CDR1 and CDR2: SGHAT, FQDESV (reference sequence). V was trimmed by 5 bases and J by 5 bases, leaving 10 bases between them. This CDR3 is CASSDWEDNEQFF. CDR3 nucleotide sequence: TGTGCCAGCAGCGACTGGGAGGACAATGAGCAGTTCTTC.

V gene TRBV7-8 combines with J gene TRBJ2-1; 7 nucleotides agree with TRBD1. J gave up 6 bases and V 0 bases, and 8 bases lay outside the gene matches. CDR3 length: 16 amino acids. Germline V CDR1 and CDR2: SGHVS, FQNEAQ. CDR3 coding DNA: TGTGCCAGCAGCTTAGCGCGGACTCCAGGGGGCAATGAGCAGTTCTTC. It encodes CASSLARTPGGNEQFF. Supplemented by reference TRBV7-8 and TRBJ2-1, the full variable domain reads GAGVSQSPRYKVAKRGQDVALRCDPISGHVSLFWYQQALGQGPEFLTYFQNEAQLDKSGLPSDRFFAERPEGSVSTLKIQRTQQEDSAVYLCASSLARTPGGNEQFFGPGTRLTVL.

V is TRBV28 and J is TRBJ1-6, with D maybe TRBD1 (5 bases). CDR1 and CDR2 from the germline V gene are MDHEN and SYDVKM. Trimming took 11 bases from V and 8 from J, leaving 10 bases between them. This CDR3 is built from 11 residues. The DNA for the CDR3 is TGTGCCTCCCAGGGCCATTCACCCCTCCACTTT. It codes for CASQGHSPLHF.

This sequence joins TRBV20-1 and TRBJ2-7; 7 nucleotides match TRBD1. Trimming removed 3 bases from V and 2 bases from J; junction bases left unmatched: 10. The CDR3 sequence is 15 residues long. CDR1 DFQATT and CDR2 SNEGSKA come from the germline V gene (reference sequence). The CDR3 protein is CSASVLNRGTYEQYF. DNA of the CDR3: TGCAGTGCTAGCGTGCTGAACAGGGGTACCTACGAGCAGTACTTC.

The J gene is TRBJ2-7, the V gene TRBV7-2, with TRBD1 matching 9 bases. CDR1 and CDR2 from the germline V gene are SGHTA and FQGNSA. V gave up 6 bases and J gave up 6 bases; unmatched junction bases: 9. The length of the CDR3 is 14 residues. The CDR3 is CASRPPGQGREQYF. The CDR3 nucleotides are TGTGCCAGCAGGCCCCCGGGACAGGGTCGCGAGCAGTACTTC.

The rearrangement links TRBV15 to TRBJ2-7; maybe TRBD2 (6 bases). The CDR3 has 14 residues. V shed 6 bases and J shed 1 base, with 13 bases lying between them. From germline, CDR1 is LNHNV and CDR2 YYDKDF (reference sequence). CDR3 region: CATRSLAHSYEQYF. CDR3 coding DNA: TGTGCCACCAGAAGCCTAGCGCATTCCTACGAGCAGTACTTC.